A selection of T cell receptor beta chains follows, all from one sample in a study of blood T cell repertoires in COVID-19. The assay was immunoSEQ multiplex PCR, and TCRdb's table has in-frame clones only and misses some. The sample has more than 65,000 clones, around 76% seen once. Material: peripheral blood. These receptors originate from a woman of 80 years or more with active or convalescent COVID-19. Each CDR3 is given with its conserved first and last residue. The D gene is left open where the match is weak. Size is stated for part of the rows, as once, few or many counts, or as a class when the clone is expanded.

v_call: TRBV7-2; d_call: NA; clone_size: NA; j_call: TRBJ1-3; cdr3_aa: CASSSRGNTIYF; cdr3_nt: TGTGCCAGCAGCTCGAGGGGAAACACCATATATTTT
v_call: TRBV19; d_call: TRBD2; clone_size: NA; j_call: TRBJ2-3; cdr3_aa: CASSIPRPERGGNTQYF; cdr3_nt: TGTGCCAGTAGTATCCCCAGACCTGAGCGGGGGGGAAATACGCAGTATTTT
v_call: TRBV7-8; d_call: TRBD1; clone_size: NA; j_call: TRBJ1-6; cdr3_aa: CASSLGGTGTLSDSPLHF; cdr3_nt: TGTGCCAGCAGCTTAGGTGGGACAGGGACCCTTTCGGATTCACCCCTCCACTTT
v_call: TRBV6-5; d_call: NA; clone_size: NA; j_call: TRBJ2-5; cdr3_aa: CASSSDRQETQYF; cdr3_nt: TGTGCCAGCTCCTCGGACAGACAAGAGACCCAGTACTTC
v_call: TRBV13; d_call: NA; clone_size: NA; j_call: TRBJ2-3; cdr3_aa: CASSLGRGAGAYSTDTQYF; cdr3_nt: TGTGCCAGCAGCTTAGGTCGGGGCGCGGGGGCCTACAGCACAGATACGCAGTATTTT
v_call: TRBV7-8; d_call: TRBD1; clone_size: medium-sized; j_call: TRBJ1-4; cdr3_aa: CASSSKPGQGNEKLFF; cdr3_nt: TGTGCCAGCAGCTCAAAGCCCGGACAGGGGAATGAAAAACTGTTTTTT
v_call: TRBV4-1; d_call: TRBD1; clone_size: NA; j_call: TRBJ2-7; cdr3_aa: CASSQLSQGPYEQYF; cdr3_nt: TGCGCCAGCAGCCAACTATCACAGGGGCCCTACGAGCAGTACTTC
v_call: TRBV27; d_call: TRBD1; clone_size: NA; j_call: TRBJ1-4; cdr3_aa: CASSPSTGEGEKLFF; cdr3_nt: TGTGCCAGCAGTCCATCAACAGGGGAAGGTGAAAAACTGTTTTTT
v_call: TRBV6-5; d_call: NA; clone_size: once; j_call: TRBJ2-1; cdr3_aa: CASSLSQENEQFF; cdr3_nt: TGTGCCAGCAGTTTATCACAGGAGAATGAGCAGTTCTTC
v_call: TRBV12-5; d_call: NA; clone_size: many; j_call: TRBJ1-1; cdr3_aa: CASAKGGENTEAFF; cdr3_nt: TGTGCTAGTGCAAAAGGGGGGGAGAACACTGAAGCTTTCTTT
v_call: TRBV5-4; d_call: TRBD1; clone_size: NA; j_call: TRBJ2-7; cdr3_aa: CASSLGQGAREQYF; cdr3_nt: TGTGCCAGCAGCTTGGGGCAGGGGGCTCGGGAGCAGTACTTC
v_call: TRBV2; d_call: NA; clone_size: NA; j_call: TRBJ2-5; cdr3_aa: CASSGSTQQETQYF; cdr3_nt: TGTGCCAGCAGTGGGTCTACCCAACAAGAGACCCAGTACTTC
v_call: TRBV30; d_call: NA; clone_size: NA; j_call: TRBJ2-1; cdr3_aa: CAWRGLDEQFF; cdr3_nt: TGTGCCTGGCGCGGACTCGATGAGCAGTTCTTC
v_call: TRBV6-5; d_call: NA; clone_size: NA; j_call: TRBJ2-5; cdr3_aa: CASSYGGGAETQYF; cdr3_nt: TGTGCCAGCAGTTACGGAGGGGGGGCGGAGACCCAGTACTTC
v_call: TRBV15; d_call: TRBD1; clone_size: NA; j_call: TRBJ1-6; cdr3_aa: CATSPQRDRALSPLHF; cdr3_nt: TGTGCCACCAGCCCTCAGCGGGACAGGGCGCTGTCACCCCTCCACTTT
v_call: TRBV18; d_call: NA; clone_size: once; j_call: TRBJ1-3; cdr3_aa: CASSPARPGVSGNTIYF; cdr3_nt: TGTGCCAGCTCACCAGCCCGCCCGGGAGTCTCTGGAAACACCATATATTTT
v_call: TRBV18; d_call: NA; clone_size: NA; j_call: TRBJ1-6; cdr3_aa: CASSPGKGENSPLHF; cdr3_nt: TGTGCCAGCTCACCCGGGAAAGGAGAAAATTCACCCCTCCACTTT
v_call: TRBV7-2; d_call: TRBD2; clone_size: NA; j_call: TRBJ2-1; cdr3_aa: CASSLVSSGGKGEQFF; cdr3_nt: TGTGCCAGCAGCTTAGTATCTAGCGGGGGGAAGGGTGAGCAGTTCTTC
v_call: TRBV7-6; d_call: NA; clone_size: NA; j_call: TRBJ1-2; cdr3_aa: CASSLGSQGTNYGYTF; cdr3_nt: TGTGCCAGCAGCTTAGGGTCCCAGGGAACTAACTATGGCTACACCTTC
v_call: TRBV27; d_call: TRBD2; clone_size: NA; j_call: TRBJ2-1; cdr3_aa: CASSSPASGDYNEQFF; cdr3_nt: TGTGCCAGCAGTTCACCTGCTAGCGGGGACTACAATGAGCAGTTCTTC
v_call: TRBV7-4; d_call: NA; clone_size: NA; j_call: TRBJ1-4; cdr3_aa: CARLPGEGEKLFF; cdr3_nt: TGTGCCCGTCTTCCGGGGGAGGGGGAAAAACTGTTTTTT
v_call: TRBV15; d_call: NA; clone_size: NA; j_call: TRBJ2-5; cdr3_aa: CATSTEDQETQYF; cdr3_nt: TGTGCCACCAGCACCGAGGACCAAGAGACCCAGTACTTC
v_call: TRBV27; d_call: TRBD1; clone_size: NA; j_call: TRBJ1-1; cdr3_aa: CASSPKTGGVTEAFF; cdr3_nt: TGTGCCAGCAGCCCGAAGACAGGGGGAGTCACTGAAGCTTTCTTT
v_call: TRBV2; d_call: TRBD2; clone_size: NA; j_call: TRBJ2-1; cdr3_aa: CASIAGNSYNEQFF; cdr3_nt: TGTGCCAGCATAGCGGGGAACTCCTACAATGAGCAGTTCTTC
v_call: TRBV29-1; d_call: TRBD1; clone_size: NA; j_call: TRBJ2-2; cdr3_aa: CSVASGQGWSGELFF; cdr3_nt: TGCAGCGTCGCCTCGGGACAGGGGTGGTCCGGGGAGCTGTTTTTT